This T cell receptor (beta chain) was sequenced during a study of persistence of HIV-infected CD4 T cells. CDR1 and CDR2 from the germline V gene are KGHSH and LQKENI. The CDR3 has 15 amino acids. V lost 3 bases to trimming and J lost 4 bases, with 15 bases between them. The stimulus was an HIV-1 Gag 15-mer peptide pool, 0.95 to 1 ug/peptide/mL. Sorted nonresponding memory CD4+ T cells were CD40L-negative, CD69-negative, CD45RO-high. To note about this clone: The antigen remains undetermined.

The libraries were made with immunoSEQ version 4 in survey mode. The repertoire was sequenced with immunoSEQ multiplex PCR; TCRdb's copy has only in-frame clones and lacks some. The sample holds tens of thousands of clones; roughly 75% are singletons and the top ten take more than 1.5%. Notes on the study in general: Proviral oligoclonality tracked with TCR oligoclonality within the same sorted cells. Antigen-responding cells were enriched for degenerate expanded CDR3beta sequences.

The receptor's source is an adult man with HIV who was CMV-seropositive. The specimen comprised CD4+ T cells sorted from PBMCs after approximately 19-hour stimulation, sampled from a patient who received antiretroviral therapy. The V gene is TRBV18, the J gene TRBJ1-1; no firm D call. The CDR3 protein is CASSPGGRGSTEAFF. Written as DNA, the CDR3 is TGTGCCAGCTCACCCGGAGGGCGCGGTAGCACTGAAGCTTTCTTT.